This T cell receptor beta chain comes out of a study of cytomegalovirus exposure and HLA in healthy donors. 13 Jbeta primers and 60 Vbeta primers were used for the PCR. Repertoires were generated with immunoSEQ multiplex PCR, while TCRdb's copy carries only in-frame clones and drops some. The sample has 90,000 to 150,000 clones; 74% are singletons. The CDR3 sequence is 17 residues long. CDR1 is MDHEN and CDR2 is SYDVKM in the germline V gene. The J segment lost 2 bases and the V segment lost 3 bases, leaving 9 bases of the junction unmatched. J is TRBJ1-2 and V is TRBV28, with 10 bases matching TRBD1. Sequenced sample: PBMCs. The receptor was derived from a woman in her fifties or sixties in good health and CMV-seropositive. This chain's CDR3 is CASSFNALGQGNYGYTF. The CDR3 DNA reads TGTGCCAGCAGTTTCAACGCGTTGGGACAGGGGAACTATGGCTACACCTTC.